The 17 T cell receptor beta chains in this list originate from one sample, sequenced in a study of blood T cell repertoires in COVID-19. Profiled with immunoSEQ multiplex PCR; TCRdb holds only in-frame clones, not every one. This table has under 150,000 clones, about 85% appearing once. Source material: peripheral blood. Receptors originate from a man aged 35 to 55 with acute or convalescent COVID-19.

The V gene is TRBV5-1, the J gene TRBJ1-4; D is unclear. Germline values: CDR1 SGHRS, CDR2 YFSETQ. CDR3 length: 14 amino acids. V shed 1 base and J shed 8 bases, with 12 bases lying between them. CDR3 DNA sequence: TGCGCCAGCAGCTTGACCGCTACGGGGGAAAAACTGTTTTTT. Translation gives CASSLTATGEKLFF.

CDR3 loop: CFLRLPSYEQYF. The CDR3 DNA is TGCTTCCTCAGGCTGCCCTCCTACGAGCAGTACTTC. The V gene is TRBV12-2, the J gene TRBJ2-7; no check of the table's D call, TRBD1, against the DNA was made. TRBV12-2 is given as a pseudogene. This CDR3 is 12 amino acids long.

The chain recombines TRBV10-3 with TRBJ1-4; D possibly corresponds to TRBD1 (5 bases). In germline, CDR1 is ENHRY, CDR2 SYGVKD. The ends were cut back, 3 bases at V and 4 bases at J, with 21 bases in the middle. The CDR3 consists of 18 residues. CDR3 DNA sequence: TGTGCCATCAGTGAAGGGGCCTGGTACGCTAGTGGTAATGAAAAACTGTTTTTT. This gives the protein CAISEGAWYASGNEKLFF.

This chain links TRBV2 with TRBJ2-2, with 12 bases that match TRBD1. The J segment lost 7 bases and the V segment lost 6 bases, leaving 6 bases of the junction unmatched. The CDR3 has 15 residues. The germline V gene encodes CDR1 SNHLY and CDR2 FYNNEI. This chain's CDR3 is CASRTGTGGNGELFF. The CDR3 nucleotides are TGTGCCAGCAGAACCGGGACAGGGGGCAACGGGGAGCTGTTTTTT.

V gene TRBV18 combines with J gene TRBJ2-5; 7 nucleotides agree with TRBD1. V lost 5 bases, J lost 1 base, and 10 bases stayed unmatched. Germline assignment: CDR1 KGHSH and CDR2 LQKENI. The CDR3 spans 16 residues. In DNA form, the CDR3 reads TGTGCCAGCTCAGGGGAGATAGGGGGCTTCCAAGAGACCCAGTACTTC. Translated: CASSGEIGGFQETQYF.

The chain employs TRBV6-5 and TRBJ2-7, with unresolved D. This CDR3 contains 14 residues. Germline CDR1 reads MNHEY; CDR2 reads SVGAGI. V was shortened by 6 bases and J by 6 bases, with 18 bases between the two germline ends. The CDR3 region is CASSKLTTLSEQYF. The DNA for the CDR3 is TGTGCCAGCAGCAAGTTGACAACACTCTCCGAGCAGTACTTC.

V is TRBV4-3 and J is TRBJ1-2; TRBD1 matches at 9 bases. Germline values: CDR1 LGHNA, CDR2 YSLEER. The trim removed 4 bases at V and 7 bases at J, leaving 10 bases unmatched. The CDR3 has 15 residues. CDR3: CASSRSTDRGPGYTF. CDR3 in DNA: TGCGCCAGCAGCCGATCGACGGACAGGGGACCTGGCTACACCTTC.

The chain links TRBV18 to TRBJ2-1; 13 bases fit TRBD2. The CDR3 totals 16 residues. Looked up from germline, CDR1 is KGHSH and CDR2 is LQKENI. V lost 1 base to trimming and J lost 3 bases; unmatched junction nucleotides: 0. The CDR3 bases are TGTGCCAGCTCACCACGGACTAGCGGGGGCTACAATGAGCAGTTCTTC. It encodes CASSPRTSGGYNEQFF.

V is TRBV21-1 and J is TRBJ2-5; the D call in the table, TRBD2, was not verified against the DNA. TRBV21-1 is a documented pseudogene. This CDR3 is 15 amino acids long. The CDR3 nucleotides are TGTGCCAGCAGCAAAGCCGCGGGGGTCCAAGAGACCCAGTACTTC. Amino acids: CASSKAAGVQETQYF.

This rearrangement joins TRBV19 to TRBJ1-5, with TRBD1 as a possible D gene (5 bases). The V and J ends lost 3 bases and 4 bases respectively, with 13 bases between them. From germline, CDR1 is LNHDA and CDR2 SQIVND (reference sequence). The CDR3 covers 15 residues. The DNA for the CDR3 is TGTGCCAGTAGTATCACGAGGGGAGGTAATCAGCCCCAGCATTTT. Amino acids: CASSITRGGNQPQHF.

The chain couples TRBV9 to TRBJ2-5; the D is unclear. Trimming removed 0 bases at V and 5 bases at J, with 14 bases between. Germline assignment: CDR1 SGDLS and CDR2 YYNGEE. The length of the CDR3 is 15 residues. CDR3 sequence: CASSVDPMRWETQYF. The CDR3 nucleotides are TGTGCCAGCAGCGTAGACCCCATGAGGTGGGAGACCCAGTACTTC.

This clone was seen a single time. The V call is TRBV7-2, the J call TRBJ2-3; perhaps TRBD1 as D (6 bases). Germline-derived CDR1 and CDR2 are SGHTA and FQGNSA. The CDR3 runs 16 residues. Trimming stripped 3 bases from V and 0 bases from J, with 13 bases between. Here the CDR3 DNA reads TGTGCCAGCAGCTTTGGCCCCAGGGGAAGCACAGATACGCAGTATTTT. As protein: CASSFGPRGSTDTQYF.

This chain connects TRBV6-6 to TRBJ1-1, with D hard to call. Germline CDR1 and CDR2: MNHNY and SVGAGI (reference sequence). The ends were cut back, 0 bases at V and 4 bases at J, with 9 bases in the middle. The CDR3 is 14 residues long. As DNA, the CDR3 is TGTGCCAGCAGTTACTCTCGAGGGCGCACTGAAGCTTTCTTT. Translation: CASSYSRGRTEAFF.

As regards this clone: Since the CDR3 does not end with the conserved phenylalanine or tryptophan, this likely comes from a read error. It is unclear where the CDR3 begins or ends on the DNA, so no DNA is shown, and the CDR3 is as TCRdb lists it. This rearrangement joins TRBV7-9 to TRBJ2-7; TRBD1 reflects the table's D call only, with no check against the DNA. Germline V gene lookup returns CDR1 SEHNR and CDR2 FQNEAQ (reference sequence). The CDR3 spans 10 amino acids, including both terminal residues. The chain's CDR3 is CASTQLGTNN.

The chain has TRBV19 and TRBJ2-7, with 7 bases fitting TRBD1. Germline lookup yields CDR1 LNHDA and CDR2 SQIVND (reference sequence). The CDR3 contains 14 residues. V was clipped by 5 bases and J by 0 bases; unmatched bases: 4. The CDR3 protein is CASSRPGGSYEQYF. CDR3 nucleotide sequence: TGTGCCAGTAGTCGGCCAGGGGGCTCCTACGAGCAGTACTTC.

This chain joins TRBV3-1 (or the pseudogene TRBV3-2) and TRBJ2-3; D is possibly TRBD1 (5 bases). The length of the CDR3 is 15 residues. With 2 bases removed from V and 2 bases from J, the gap between germline ends came to 11 bases. In germline, CDR1 is LGHDT, CDR2 YNNKEL (reference sequence). CDR3 sequence (DNA): TGTGCCAGCAGCCAAAGATCGACAGCCACAGATACGCAGTATTTT. Its translation is CASSQRSTATDTQYF.

The V and J genes are TRBV6-2 or TRBV6-3 and TRBJ1-5; no reliable D call. The CDR3 extends over 11 amino acids. V was cut by 2 bases and J by 10 bases, with 6 bases left in between. Germline V gene data show CDR1 as MNHEY and CDR2 as SVGEGT. CDR3: CASSYPGPQHF. The CDR3 bases are TGTGCCAGCAGTTACCCGGGACCCCAGCATTTT.